These T cell receptor beta chains were read from a single sample in a study of beta chain features in type 1 diabetes. Some clones are missing from TCRdb's copy, which holds only in-frame ones; the method was immunoSEQ multiplex PCR. The sample includes almost 350,000 clones, less than 9.5% of them seen just once. Material: central memory CD4+ T cells from blood. The receptors stem from a woman aged 18-29 years in good health. Each CDR3 is given with its conserved first and last residue. D genes are given only for firm matches. The size of a clone is reported for some rows only, either as once, few or many, or as a class for expanded clones.

abundance,d_gene,j_gene,v_gene,CDR3aa,CDR3nt
few,TRBD2,TRBJ2-1,TRBV7-9,CASSPGRDYLGNEQFF,TGTGCCAGCAGCCCGGGTAGGGACTACTTGGGCAATGAGCAGTTCTTC
few,TRBD1,TRBJ1-5,TRBV28,CASSYGQGGRQPQHF,TGTGCCAGCAGTTATGGACAGGGGGGGCGGCAGCCCCAGCATTTT
few,TRBD2,TRBJ2-7,TRBV29-1,CSVTKGRSGGSYEQYF,TGCAGCGTCACGAAGGGCCGGTCGGGCGGGAGCTACGAGCAGTACTTC
NA,NA,TRBJ2-1,TRBV7-3,CASSLGDTGNEQFF,TGTGCCAGCAGCTTAGGGGATACGGGCAATGAGCAGTTCTTC
few,NA,TRBJ2-6,TRBV29-1,CSVGTLGPGANVLTF,TGCAGCGTTGGTACTCTAGGCCCTGGGGCCAACGTCCTGACTTTC
few,NA,TRBJ1-5,TRBV28,CASNDAGAQPQHF,TGTGCCAGCAACGATGCAGGGGCTCAGCCCCAGCATTTT
few,TRBD1,TRBJ1-2,TRBV29-1,CSVAGTGVYGYTF,TGCAGCGTTGCCGGGACAGGGGTCTATGGCTACACCTTC
NA,NA,TRBJ1-5,TRBV28,CASSFFAGNQPQHF,TGTGCCAGCAGTTTTTTCGCCGGCAATCAGCCCCAGCATTTT
few,TRBD2,TRBJ2-3,TRBV27,CASSLYGGTSHTDTQYF,TGTGCCAGCAGTTTATACGGGGGGACTAGCCACACAGATACGCAGTATTTT
few,NA,TRBJ2-3,TRBV5-8,CASSLSYSTDTQYF,TGTGCCAGCAGCTTGTCATATAGCACAGATACGCAGTATTTT
NA,NA,TRBJ2-7,TRBV28,CASSFAPSYEQYF,TGTGCCAGCAGTTTCGCACCAAGTTACGAGCAGTACTTC
NA,NA,TRBJ1-1,TRBV1,CTSSQEGENTEAFF,TGCACCAGCAGCCAAGAGGGGGAGAACACTGAAGCTTTCTTT
NA,NA,TRBJ2-5,TRBV5-4,CASSLLRETQYF,TGTGCCAGCAGCTTATTAAGGGAGACCCAGTACTTC
many,NA,TRBJ1-5,TRBV2,CASTPRGGSNQPQHF,TGTGCCAGCACCCCCCGAGGGGGTAGCAATCAGCCCCAGCATTTT
many,NA,TRBJ1-4,TRBV21-1,CASRPKRDNEKLFF,TGTGCCAGCAGACCTAAAAGGGATAATGAAAAACTGTTTTTT
NA,TRBD1,TRBJ2-7,TRBV18,CASSPGTGVYEQYF,TGTGCCAGCTCACCCGGGACAGGGGTGTACGAGCAGTACTTC
NA,TRBD1,TRBJ1-4,TRBV15,CATSRDPDRGFEKLFF,TGTGCCACCAGCAGAGACCCGGACAGGGGGTTTGAAAAACTGTTTTTT
NA,TRBD2,TRBJ2-7,TRBV6-5,CASSYAGVANEQYF,TGTGCCAGCAGTTATGCGGGAGTAGCCAACGAGCAGTACTTC
NA,NA,TRBJ2-3,TRBV5-5,CASSLRIAADTQYF,TGTGCCAGCAGCTTGAGGATTGCAGCAGATACGCAGTATTTT
NA,NA,TRBJ2-7,TRBV7-9,CASSPRQSSYEQYF,TGTGCCAGCAGCCCCCGACAGAGCTCCTACGAGCAGTACTTC
once,TRBD1,TRBJ2-5,TRBV2,CASSEQGASETQYF,TGTGCCAGCAGTGAACAGGGGGCATCAGAGACCCAGTACTTC
NA,NA,TRBJ1-4,TRBV28,CASSLPDASHEKLFF,TGTGCCAGCAGTCTCCCCGACGCCTCCCATGAAAAACTGTTTTTT
NA,TRBD2,TRBJ2-1,TRBV2,CASSRTSGSLFNSYNEQFF,TGTGCCAGCAGTCGGACTAGCGGGAGCCTTTTTAACTCCTACAATGAGCAGTTCTTC
few,TRBD1,TRBJ2-7,TRBV14,CASSPLGDRALYEQYF,TGTGCCAGCAGCCCCCTGGGGGACAGGGCCCTCTACGAGCAGTACTTC
NA,NA,TRBJ2-2,TRBV9,CASSVVGSTGELFF,TGTGCCAGCAGCGTAGTGGGCAGCACCGGGGAGCTGTTTTTT
few,NA,TRBJ2-1,TRBV4-1,CASSQGTIGLRGVVYEQFF,TGCGCCAGCAGCCAAGGGACGATTGGACTGCGGGGTGTAGTCTATGAGCAGTTCTTC
few,NA,TRBJ1-1,TRBV5-6,CASSLTGRNFAEAFF,TGTGCCAGCAGCTTGACAGGGAGGAATTTCGCTGAAGCTTTCTTT
NA,NA,TRBJ2-7,TRBV10-2,CASSKQVPIREQYF,TGCGCCAGCAGCAAACAGGTCCCCATTCGAGAGCAGTACTTC
NA,TRBD1,TRBJ2-1,TRBV7-9,CASSDRGAYNEQFF,TGTGCCAGCAGCGACAGGGGCGCCTACAATGAGCAGTTCTTC
few,NA,TRBJ2-7,TRBV6-5,CASSKTSFYEQYF,TGTGCCAGCAGCAAGACTAGTTTCTACGAGCAGTACTTC
NA,NA,TRBJ1-1,TRBV5-8,CASSQPMWDTEAFF,TGTGCCAGCAGCCAACCGATGTGGGACACTGAAGCTTTCTTT
few,NA,TRBJ1-1,TRBV4-3,CASSQDPSSLRGAFF,TGCGCCAGCAGCCAAGATCCCAGTAGCCTAAGGGGAGCTTTCTTT
few,NA,TRBJ2-7,TRBV11-3,CASSLQGTYEQYF,TGTGCCAGCAGCCTCCAGGGTACCTACGAGCAGTACTTC
NA,TRBD1,TRBJ1-2,TRBV7-2,CASSLRDSGYGYTF,TGTGCCAGCAGCCTCCGGGACAGTGGCTATGGCTACACCTTC
few,NA,TRBJ2-1,TRBV29-1,CSVANPVGNEQFF,TGCAGCGTGGCCAACCCCGTCGGTAATGAGCAGTTCTTC
NA,NA,TRBJ1-1,TRBV11-2,CASSFHAMNTEAFF,TGTGCCAGCAGCTTCCATGCGATGAACACTGAAGCTTTCTTT
NA,TRBD2,TRBJ2-1,TRBV5-4,CASSQELRTRLYNEQFF,TGTGCCAGCAGCCAGGAGTTGAGGACTAGACTGTACAATGAGCAGTTCTTC
few,TRBD1,TRBJ2-6,TRBV27,CASRLRGQASSGANVLTF,TGTGCCAGCAGGCTCAGGGGGCAAGCTAGCTCTGGGGCCAACGTCCTGACTTTC
NA,NA,TRBJ1-2,TRBV10-2,CASSEHVDGLNYGYTF,TGCGCCAGCAGTGAGCATGTCGACGGACTCAACTATGGCTACACCTTC
few,TRBD1,TRBJ2-1,TRBV7-9,CASSIRQGSNNEQFF,TGTGCCAGCAGCATAAGACAGGGGTCGAACAATGAGCAGTTCTTC
few,TRBD1,TRBJ2-3,TRBV7-3,CASSWTGADTQYF,TGTGCCAGCAGCTGGACAGGGGCAGATACGCAGTATTTT
few,NA,TRBJ1-4,TRBV6-6,CASIRDRNEKLFF,TGTGCCAGCATTAGGGACCGGAATGAAAAACTGTTTTTT
few,TRBD1,TRBJ1-1,TRBV19,CASRDRDTEAFF,TGTGCCAGTAGGGACAGGGACACTGAAGCTTTCTTT
few,NA,TRBJ2-7,TRBV28,CASRTTGSYEQYF,TGTGCCAGCAGGACGACCGGGTCCTACGAGCAGTACTTC